This entry lists 32 T cell receptor beta chains sequenced from one sample in a study of blood T cell repertoires in COVID-19. Method: immunoSEQ multiplex PCR; TCRdb's copy keeps in-frame clones and lacks some. The sample lists approximately 260,000 clones, 70% to 90% occurring once. Sequencing was performed on peripheral blood. The receptors derive from a woman aged 40 to 50 with acute or convalescent COVID-19.

The chain links TRBV14 to TRBJ2-1; D call uncertain. The CDR3 runs 14 residues. Trimming took off 1 base at V and 6 bases at J, with 10 bases between the two ends. CDR1 and CDR2 from the germline V gene are SGHDN and FVKESK. This CDR3 is CASSQGLRSNEQFF. CDR3 nucleotides: TGTGCCAGCAGCCAAGGCCTGAGAAGCAATGAGCAGTTCTTC.

This chain connects TRBV19 to TRBJ2-3, with TRBD2 identical over 11 bases. The CDR3 contains 15 residues. The ends lost 0 bases at V and 5 bases at J; junction bases unmatched: 1. CDR1 LNHDA and CDR2 SQIVND come from the germline V gene (reference sequence). This chain's CDR3 is CASSIDLAGGDTQYF. CDR3 nucleotide sequence: TGTGCCAGTAGTATAGACCTAGCGGGGGGAGATACGCAGTATTTT.

This chain connects TRBV6-1 to TRBJ1-2; D ambiguous. The CDR3 totals 13 residues. Germline V gene sequence: CDR1 MNHNS, CDR2 SASEGT. V dropped 2 bases and J dropped 3 bases, with 7 bases sitting between them. CDR3: CASSETRYYGYTF. The CDR3 DNA reads as TGTGCCAGCAGTGAAACACGTTACTATGGCTACACCTTC.

The rearrangement joins TRBV19 to TRBJ2-5; 8 nucleotides align to TRBD1. Germline V gene data show CDR1 as LNHDA and CDR2 as SQIVND (reference sequence). The J segment lost 5 bases and the V segment lost 5 bases, leaving 7 bases of the junction unmatched. The CDR3 spans 14 residues. The CDR3 spells CASSVQGATETQYF. The CDR3 DNA reads TGTGCCAGTAGTGTGCAGGGGGCAACGGAGACCCAGTACTTC. Full variable domain (rest looked up from reference TRBV19 and TRBJ2-5): DGGITQSPKYLFRKEGQNVTLSCEQNLNHDAMYWYRQDPGQGLRLIYYSQIVNDFQKGDIAEGYSVSREKKESFPLTVTSAQKNPTAFYLCASSVQGATETQYFGPGTRLLVL.

CDR3 DNA: TGTGCCAGCAGCTCCCTAACAGGGACCAAAAACATTCAGTACTTC. Residues: CASSSLTGTKNIQYF. The V gene is TRBV5-6, the J gene TRBJ2-4, with a tentative D call TRBD1 (6 bases). The germline gives CDR1 SGHDT, CDR2 YYEEEE. V was pared by 3 bases and J by 2 bases, with 12 bases between. This CDR3 spans 15 amino acids. Full variable domain (rest looked up from reference TRBV5-6 and TRBJ2-4): DAGVTQSPTHLIKTRGQQVTLRCSPKSGHDTVSWYQQALGQGPQFIFQYYEEEERQRGNFPDRFSGHQFPNYSSELNVNALLLGDSALYLCASSSLTGTKNIQYFGAGTRLSVL.

The chain joins TRBV19 to TRBJ1-1; 7 bases fit TRBD1. Germline-derived CDR1 and CDR2 are LNHDA and SQIVND (reference sequence). The CDR3 covers 13 residues. J was trimmed by 9 bases and V by 9 bases; bases with no gene match: 13. CDR3 sequence reads: CASQRQPGGKAFF. DNA of the CDR3: TGTGCCAGCCAGCGTCAGCCAGGGGGGAAAGCTTTCTTT.

The chain has TRBV7-8 and TRBJ1-2, with 7 nucleotides matching TRBD1. The V gene's germline CDR1 is SGHVS and CDR2 FQNEAQ. The junction had 12 bases not matched to a gene; V was cut back by 5 bases and J by 3 bases. The CDR3 loop spans 16 amino acids. The CDR3 loop reads CASSAAGAGGDYGYTF. For the CDR3, the DNA is TGTGCCAGCAGCGCGGCGGGTGCAGGGGGAGACTATGGCTACACCTTC. The full variable domain, with the rest looked up from reference TRBV7-8 and TRBJ1-2, is GAGVSQSPRYKVAKRGQDVALRCDPISGHVSLFWYQQALGQGPEFLTYFQNEAQLDKSGLPSDRFFAERPEGSVSTLKIQRTQQEDSAVYLCASSAAGAGGDYGYTFGSGTRLTVV.

The chain recombines TRBV6-2 or TRBV6-3 with TRBJ2-1; no clear D. From germline, CDR1 is MNHEY and CDR2 SVGEGT. This CDR3 region has 16 residues. Deletions cut 6 bases from V and 0 bases from J, with 15 bases between. CDR3: CASSLLGFSSYNEQFF. The CDR3 DNA reads as TGTGCCAGCAGCCTCCTGGGCTTTAGCTCCTACAATGAGCAGTTCTTC.

This rearrangement joins TRBV11-1 to TRBJ2-4; the D gene is possibly TRBD1 (6 bases). CDR1 SGHAT and CDR2 FQDESV come from the germline V gene (reference sequence). Trimming left V 3 bases short and J 12 bases short, with 15 bases between. The CDR3 extends over 13 amino acids. The CDR3: CASSLDLEGGQYF. CDR3 nucleotides: TGTGCCAGCAGCTTGGATCTGGAAGGGGGTCAGTACTTC.

This clone was recorded once. The V call is TRBV5-1, the J call TRBJ2-2, with TRBD2 as a possible D gene (6 bases). Between the trimmed V and J ends, which lost 3 bases and 4 bases, there was a span of 16 bases. The germline V gene has CDR1 SGHRS and CDR2 YFSETQ. CDR3 length: 16 residues. This CDR3 reads CASSSLAGFSTGELFF. The CDR3 nucleotides are TGCGCCAGCAGCTCCTTGGCGGGGTTCAGCACCGGGGAGCTGTTTTTT.

J is TRBJ1-1 and V is TRBV13, with a weak D call TRBD1 (5 bases). Germline CDR1 PRHDT, CDR2 FYEKMQ (reference sequence). Trimming left V 0 bases short and J 7 bases short, with 9 bases between. The length of the CDR3 is 13 residues. The DNA for the CDR3 is TGTGCCAGCAGCTTAGGGACAGAGTATGAAGCTTTCTTT. This codes for CASSLGTEYEAFF.

The chain recombines TRBV27 with TRBJ1-5; 7 bases agree with TRBD1. CDR3 size: 13 residues. Germline-derived CDR1 and CDR2 are MNHEY and SMNVEV (reference sequence). V lost 8 bases to trimming and J lost 0 bases; unmatched junction nucleotides: 1. The CDR3 DNA reads as TGTGCCAGCGGGACAGTTAGCAATCAGCCCCAGCATTTT. This sequence encodes CASGTVSNQPQHF.

The chain links TRBV13 to TRBJ1-2, with D possibly matching TRBD1 (5 bases). The CDR3 totals 14 residues. From germline, CDR1 is PRHDT and CDR2 FYEKMQ (reference sequence). Trimming shortened V by 5 bases and J by 3 bases, and 13 bases separated the two germline ends. CDR3 sequence reads: CASSTRQKDYGYTF. As DNA, the CDR3 is TGTGCCAGCAGCACCCGACAGAAGGACTATGGCTACACCTTC.

The chain is built from TRBV14 and TRBJ1-2; TRBD1 aligns across 11 bases. Germline values: CDR1 SGHDN, CDR2 FVKESK. The length of the CDR3 is 15 residues. Trimming removed 4 bases from V and 4 bases from J; junction bases left unmatched: 5. The CDR3 spells CASSRGTGGAYGYTF. The DNA for the CDR3 is TGTGCCAGCAGCCGAGGGACAGGGGGGGCCTATGGCTACACCTTC.

This clone was found a few times. This chain joins TRBV5-6 and TRBJ1-2; D gene uncertain. The CDR3 covers 14 residues. Germline loops: CDR1 SGHDT, CDR2 YYEEEE. V was clipped by 0 bases and J by 4 bases, with 10 bases between them. The CDR3 region is CASSLDPGSYGYTF. CDR3 in DNA: TGTGCCAGCAGCTTGGACCCGGGGAGCTATGGCTACACCTTC.

This clone was observed a handful of times. The chain employs TRBV13 and TRBJ2-1; the D is unclear. The CDR3 loop spans 18 amino acids. Germline V gives CDR1 PRHDT, CDR2 FYEKMQ (reference sequence). V was cut by 5 bases and J by 4 bases, with 24 bases left in between. The CDR3 here is CASSILVGGETPYNEQFF. DNA of the CDR3: TGTGCCAGCAGCATCCTGGTCGGCGGAGAGACCCCTTACAATGAGCAGTTCTTC.

This chain uses TRBV5-8 with TRBJ1-2; a weak D match, TRBD1 (5 bases). CDR3 length equals 13 residues. The V end lost 1 base, the J end lost 10 bases, and 14 bases lay between the germline ends. CDR1 and CDR2 (germline): SGHTS, YDEGEE. The CDR3 DNA is TGTGCCAGCAGCTTGAAATGGCGGGGGGTCTACACCTTC. Protein sequence: CASSLKWRGVYTF. The full variable domain, its missing parts supplied by reference TRBV5-8 and TRBJ1-2, is EAGVTQSPTHLIKTRGQQATLRCSPISGHTSVYWYQQALGLGLQFLLWYDEGEERNRGNFPPRFSGRQFPNYSSELNVNALELEDSALYLCASSLKWRGVYTFGSGTRLTVV.

Comment on this clone: The same CDR3 arises from other DNA sequences in this sample as well. The chain uses TRBV2 and TRBJ1-2, with D possibly being TRBD1 (6 bases). V was clipped by 4 bases and J by 0 bases, with 6 bases between them. This CDR3 has 13 amino acids. Germline V gene sequence: CDR1 SNHLY, CDR2 FYNNEI. The CDR3 here is CASSGQANYGYTF. CDR3 bases: TGTGCCAGCAGTGGACAGGCTAACTATGGCTACACCTTC.

The sample holds one count of this clone. The chain uses TRBV7-9 and TRBJ1-1, with a weak D call TRBD1 (6 bases). Looked up from germline, CDR1 is SEHNR and CDR2 is FQNEAQ (reference sequence). With 5 bases removed from V and 2 bases from J, the gap between germline ends came to 12 bases. This CDR3 spans 14 amino acids. The chain's CDR3 is CASSIGQSNTEAFF. As DNA, the CDR3 is TGTGCCAGCAGCATCGGACAGTCTAACACTGAAGCTTTCTTT.

The chain recombines TRBV11-1 with TRBJ2-1; D is possibly TRBD2 (5 bases). Trimming left V 5 bases short and J 9 bases short, with 20 bases between. Germline loops: CDR1 SGHAT, CDR2 FQDESV (reference sequence). CDR3 length: 15 residues. In DNA, the CDR3 is TGTGCCAGCAGCGCCCGTCCCGGGGTTTGGGGTGAGCAGTTCTTC. The encoded protein is CASSARPGVWGEQFF.

The chain carries TRBV10-3 and TRBJ1-2, with D maybe TRBD1 (5 bases). V lost 4 bases to trimming and J lost 7 bases, with 16 bases between them. Germline lookup yields CDR1 ENHRY and CDR2 SYGVKD. The CDR3 covers 14 residues. The DNA for the CDR3 is TGTGCCATCAGTGCAAGGGGCGATAGAATTGGCTACACCTTC. Residues: CAISARGDRIGYTF.

The rearrangement joins TRBV11-2 to TRBJ1-2; 10 bases align to TRBD1. This CDR3 spans 14 amino acids. Germline V gives CDR1 SGHAT, CDR2 FQNNGV. The junction had 4 bases not matched to a gene; V was cut back by 2 bases and J by 7 bases. CDR3 sequence (DNA): TGTGCCAGCAGCTTAAGTAGGACAGGGGGTGGCTACACCTTC. Translated: CASSLSRTGGGYTF.

The chain joins TRBV5-1 to TRBJ1-4; 9 nucleotides align to TRBD1. The germline gives CDR1 SGHRS, CDR2 YFSETQ. The junction had 4 bases not matched to a gene; V was cut back by 4 bases and J by 6 bases. The CDR3 has 14 residues. CDR3 residues: CASSTGTGHEKLFF. The CDR3 DNA reads TGCGCCAGCAGCACCGGGACAGGGCATGAAAAACTGTTTTTT.

The rearrangement uses TRBV27 and TRBJ1-5; 7 nucleotides align to TRBD1. With 6 bases clipped from V and 2 bases from J, the junction kept 13 bases outside the gene matches. CDR1 and CDR2 (germline): MNHEY, SMNVEV (reference sequence). The CDR3 contains 17 residues. The CDR3 sequence is CASRDLQGTHGNQPQHF. Written as DNA, the CDR3 is TGTGCCAGCAGGGACCTACAGGGGACTCATGGCAATCAGCCCCAGCATTTT.

The V call is TRBV25-1, the J call TRBJ1-2, with 7 bases lining up with TRBD1. Germline CDR1 MGHDK, CDR2 SYGVNS. Trimming cost V 1 base and J 0 bases; bases outside gene matches: 2. This CDR3 has 15 residues. CDR3 protein: CASSEFGTANYGYTF. In DNA, the CDR3 is TGTGCCAGCAGTGAATTCGGGACAGCTAACTATGGCTACACCTTC.

This chain uses TRBV9 with TRBJ1-4, with D perhaps matching TRBD1 (6 bases). CDR1 and CDR2 (germline): SGDLS, YYNGEE. The CDR3 spans 17 residues. V lost 2 bases and J lost 1, with 15 bases in between. The CDR3 DNA reads as TGTGCCAGCAGCGTCTCGACAGGTGGGGGAACTAATGAAAAACTGTTTTTT. This codes for CASSVSTGGGTNEKLFF. Using reference TRBV9 and TRBJ1-4 for the parts outside the CDR3, the full variable domain is DSGVTQTPKHLITATGQRVTLRCSPRSGDLSVYWYQQSLDQGLQFLIQYYNGEERAKGNILERFSAQQFPDLHSELNLSSLELGDSALYFCASSVSTGGGTNEKLFFGSGTQLSVL.

The rearrangement links TRBV28 to TRBJ1-4; D possibly corresponds to TRBD1 (6 bases). The CDR3 is 15 amino acids. Between the trimmed V and J ends, which lost 5 bases and 8 bases, there was a span of 18 bases. The V gene's germline CDR1 is MDHEN and CDR2 SYDVKM. Here the CDR3 reads CASSRRNRVGEKLFF. The DNA of the CDR3 is TGTGCCAGCAGTCGAAGGAACAGGGTGGGGGAAAAACTGTTTTTT.

The rearrangement joins TRBV9 to TRBJ2-4, with TRBD2 as a possible D gene (5 bases). The CDR3 totals 15 residues. V was shortened by 3 bases and J by 2 bases, with 12 bases between the two germline ends. Germline CDR1 and CDR2: SGDLS and YYNGEE. The CDR3 reads CASSATPGTKNIQYF. CDR3 in DNA: TGTGCCAGCAGCGCCACCCCGGGGACCAAAAACATTCAGTACTTC.

J is TRBJ1-5 and V is TRBV5-4; possibly TRBD1 for D (6 bases). The CDR3 runs 17 residues. The germline V gene has CDR1 SGHNT and CDR2 YYREEE (reference sequence). The V and J ends lost 4 bases and 3 bases respectively, with 20 bases between them. The CDR3, as DNA: TGTGCCAGCAGCCTCCCCGCCGGCAGGGGAAACAATCAGCCCCAGCATTTT. Translating gives CASSLPAGRGNNQPQHF.

The chain links TRBV18 to TRBJ1-2, with 7 positions matching TRBD1. CDR1 is KGHSH and CDR2 is LQKENI in the germline V gene. V shed 6 bases, J shed 4 bases, and the junction held 5 bases outside the gene matches. The CDR3 runs 13 residues. Here the CDR3 reads CASSFDRAYGYTF. CDR3 nucleotide sequence: TGTGCCAGCTCGTTCGACAGGGCCTATGGCTACACCTTC.

This clone was observed a handful of times. The sample has other DNA sequences that encode this CDR3 too. V and J are TRBV3-1 (or the pseudogene TRBV3-2) and TRBJ2-2; TRBD2 is a possible D gene (5 bases). The V and J ends lost 4 bases and 4 bases respectively, with 7 bases between them. The CDR3 consists of 13 residues. Per the germline V gene, CDR1 is LGHDT and CDR2 is YNNKEL (reference sequence). CDR3 protein: CASSREGTGELFF. The CDR3 nucleotides read TGTGCCAGCAGCCGCGAGGGCACCGGGGAGCTGTTTTTT.

V is TRBV19 and J is TRBJ1-3, with D possibly matching TRBD1 (6 bases). This CDR3 comprises 15 residues. In germline, CDR1 is LNHDA, CDR2 SQIVND (reference sequence). V gave up 4 bases and J gave up 0 bases, with 10 bases separating them. CDR3 sequence (DNA): TGTGCCAGTAGTAATGGACAGCTCTCTGGAAACACCATATATTTT. Translation gives CASSNGQLSGNTIYF.